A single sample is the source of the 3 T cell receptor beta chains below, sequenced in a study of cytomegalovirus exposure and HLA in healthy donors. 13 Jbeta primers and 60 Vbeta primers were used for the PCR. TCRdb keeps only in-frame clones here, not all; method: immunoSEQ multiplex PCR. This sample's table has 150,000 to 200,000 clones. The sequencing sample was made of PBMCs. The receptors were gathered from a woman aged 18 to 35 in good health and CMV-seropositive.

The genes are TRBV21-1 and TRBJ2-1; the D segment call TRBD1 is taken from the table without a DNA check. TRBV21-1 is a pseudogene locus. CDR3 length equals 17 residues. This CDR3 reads CASSTSHRQSSYNEQFF. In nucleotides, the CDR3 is TGTGCCAGCAGCACAAGTCACAGACAGTCTTCCTACAATGAGCAGTTCTTC.

CDR3 in amino acids: CASSDDRELNEQYF. CDR3 in DNA: TGTGCCAGCAGTGACGACCGGGAGCTAAACGAGCAGTACTTC. The chain uses TRBV2 and TRBJ2-7, with a tentative D call TRBD2 (6 bases). V was shortened by 3 bases and J by 5 bases, with 14 bases between the two germline ends. Germline V CDR1 and CDR2: SNHLY, FYNNEI. CDR3 length: 14 amino acids.

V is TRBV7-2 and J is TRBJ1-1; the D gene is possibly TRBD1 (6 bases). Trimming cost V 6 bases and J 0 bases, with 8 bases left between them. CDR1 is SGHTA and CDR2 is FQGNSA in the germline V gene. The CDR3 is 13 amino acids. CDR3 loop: CASRGAMNTEAFF. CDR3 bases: TGTGCCAGCAGGGGGGCGATGAACACTGAAGCTTTCTTT.